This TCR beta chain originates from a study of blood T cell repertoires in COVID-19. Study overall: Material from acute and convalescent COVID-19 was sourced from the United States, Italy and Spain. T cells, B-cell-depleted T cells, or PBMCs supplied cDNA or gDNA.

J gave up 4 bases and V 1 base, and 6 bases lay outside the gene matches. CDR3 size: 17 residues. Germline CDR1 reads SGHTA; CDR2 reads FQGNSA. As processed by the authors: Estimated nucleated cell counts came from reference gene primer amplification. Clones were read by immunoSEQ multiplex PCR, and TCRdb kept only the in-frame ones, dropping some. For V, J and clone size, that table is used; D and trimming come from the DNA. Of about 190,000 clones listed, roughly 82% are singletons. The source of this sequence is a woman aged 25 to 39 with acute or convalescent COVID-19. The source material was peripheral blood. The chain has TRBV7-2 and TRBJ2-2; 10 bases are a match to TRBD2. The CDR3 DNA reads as TGTGCCAGCAGCTTAGGCCTAGCGGGGGCCCTCACCGGGGAGCTGTTTTTT. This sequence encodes CASSLGLAGALTGELFF. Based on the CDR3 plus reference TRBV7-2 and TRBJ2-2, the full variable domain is GAGVSQSPSNKVTEKGKDVELRCDPISGHTALYWYRQSLGQGLEFLIYFQGNSAPDKSGLPSDRFSAERTGGSVSTLTIQRTQQEDSAVYLCASSLGLAGALTGELFFGEGSRLTVL.